This note documents a single T cell receptor beta chain sequence. The entry originates in a study of T cell responses to AZD1222 COVID-19 vaccine. CDR1 and CDR2 from the germline V gene are SGHRS and YFSETQ. CDR3 length equals 15 residues. Trimming took off 4 bases at V and 0 bases at J, with 13 bases between the two ends. Repertoires were generated with immunoSEQ multiplex PCR, while TCRdb's copy carries only in-frame clones and drops some. Among 100,000 to 150,000 clones listed, about 88% were seen once. The sequence derives from an adult in good health. The chain recombines TRBV5-1 with TRBJ1-2; maybe TRBD1 (5 bases). The starting material was peripheral blood, obtained on day 0 of AZD1222 vaccination. The CDR3 spells CASSINAGANYGYTF. CDR3 in DNA: TGCGCCAGCAGCATAAACGCGGGGGCTAACTATGGCTACACCTTC.